What follows are 29 T cell receptor beta chains derived from one specimen sequenced in a study of cytomegalovirus exposure and HLA in healthy donors. The PCR used 60 Vbeta and 13 Jbeta primers. Some clones are missing from TCRdb's copy, which holds only in-frame ones; the method was immunoSEQ multiplex PCR. The table includes about 120,000 clones, over 65% detected once. Material: PBMCs. The receptors stem from a man aged 30 to 45 in good health and CMV-seropositive.

The rearrangement joins TRBV4-3 to TRBJ1-1; D gene unclear. This CDR3 contains 16 residues. CDR1 is LGHNA, CDR2 YSLEER, per germline. V shed 0 bases and J shed 2 bases, with 13 bases lying between them. CDR3 sequence reads: CASSQDLGEVNTEAFF. The CDR3 DNA reads as TGCGCCAGCAGCCAAGATTTAGGAGAAGTTAACACTGAAGCTTTCTTT.

This clone was recorded a few times. The rearrangement uses TRBV15 and TRBJ2-5, with 7 bases that match TRBD2. With 3 bases clipped from V and 5 bases from J, the junction kept 12 bases outside the gene matches. Germline CDR1 and CDR2: LNHNV and YYDKDF (reference sequence). The CDR3 sequence is 16 residues long. The CDR3 bases are TGTGCCACCAGCAGCACCCCCATGGGAGGGTCCGAGACCCAGTACTTC. This gives the protein CATSSTPMGGSETQYF.

The chain recombines TRBV2 with TRBJ2-6, with D perhaps matching TRBD1 (6 bases). Looked up from germline, CDR1 is SNHLY and CDR2 is FYNNEI. The CDR3 covers 15 residues. The V gene lost 5 bases and the J gene lost 3 bases, with 11 bases spanning the gap. The CDR3 DNA follows: TGTGCCAGCAGTTCTGAGGGACATGGGGCCAACGTCCTGACTTTC. It translates to CASSSEGHGANVLTF.

The DNA for the CDR3 is TGTGCCAGCAGCTTAGCTCCTAGTATTTCTAACTATGGCTACACCTTC. Encoded protein: CASSLAPSISNYGYTF. V is TRBV7-2 and J is TRBJ1-2, with D unresolved. Germline V CDR1 and CDR2: SGHTA, FQGNSA. V lost 0 bases, J lost 0 bases, and 11 bases lay in between. There are 16 residues in the CDR3.

The CDR3 nucleotides read TGTGCCTGGAGCTTAGGGTCAGGGGGACCCTATGGCTACACCTTC. It encodes CAWSLGSGGPYGYTF. The chain uses TRBV30 and TRBJ1-2; 7 bases line up with TRBD1. Germline V gene data show CDR1 as GTSNPN and CDR2 as SVGIG (reference sequence). Unmatched junction bases numbered 11, after V lost 3 bases and J lost 4 bases. The CDR3 extends over 15 amino acids.

The V call is TRBV7-2, the J call TRBJ2-7, with 8 bases identical to TRBD2. V gave up 5 bases and J gave up 2 bases; unmatched junction bases: 8. Germline V CDR1 and CDR2: SGHTA, FQGNSA. CDR3 length equals 15 residues. CDR3 bases: TGTGCCAGCAGCCCAGATGGGCGGGAGGCCTACGAGCAGTACTTC. Its protein is CASSPDGREAYEQYF.

The genes are TRBV7-8 and TRBJ1-1; D is ambiguous. Germline values: CDR1 SGHVS, CDR2 FQNEAQ. CDR3 length: 14 residues. V lost 1 base to trimming and J lost 0 bases, with 6 bases between them. CDR3 DNA sequence: TGTGCCAGCAGCTTAGAACAGCTGAACACTGAAGCTTTCTTT. It codes for CASSLEQLNTEAFF.

This clone was seen only a few times. The V call is TRBV5-1, the J call TRBJ1-3; D possibly corresponds to TRBD1 (5 bases). The germline gives CDR1 SGHRS, CDR2 YFSETQ. Trimming shortened V by 6 bases and J by 3 bases, and 13 bases separated the two germline ends. The CDR3 covers 14 residues. The CDR3 nucleotides are TGCGCCAGCAAAGCGCAGGGACTTGGAAACACCATATATTTT. Its protein product is CASKAQGLGNTIYF. Combining the CDR3 with reference TRBV5-1 and TRBJ1-3 gives the whole variable domain KAGVTQTPRYLIKTRGQQVTLSCSPISGHRSVSWYQQTPGQGLQFLFEYFSETQRNKGNFPGRFSGRQFSNSRSEMNVSTLELGDSALYLCASKAQGLGNTIYFGEGSWLTVV.

The CDR3 nucleotides read TGTGCCAGCTCACCTCGCGACACCGGGGAGCTGTTTTTT. Its protein product is CASSPRDTGELFF. V and J are TRBV18 and TRBJ2-2; D is undetermined. Germline lookup yields CDR1 KGHSH and CDR2 LQKENI. The CDR3 runs 13 residues. V was shortened by 3 bases and J by 3 bases, with 5 bases between the two germline ends.

CDR3 sequence (DNA): TGCGCCAGCAGCCCTAGTTCAGGGGGCCAATCAGAGCAGTACTTC. Translation: CASSPSSGGQSEQYF. The rearrangement uses TRBV4-1 and TRBJ2-7; 8 positions agree with TRBD1. The germline CDR1 and CDR2 sequences are MGHRA and YSYEKL. With 4 bases clipped from V and 7 bases from J, the junction kept 12 bases outside the gene matches. The CDR3 runs 15 residues.

The rearrangement uses TRBV6-5 and TRBJ2-7, with D perhaps TRBD1 (6 bases). The CDR3 has 15 residues. Germline CDR1 and CDR2: MNHEY and SVGAGI. V lost 0 bases, J lost 10 bases, and 19 bases lay in between. CDR3 in DNA: TGTGCCAGCAGTTACTCGAGTCAGGGGCGATACCTACAGTACTTC. This gives the protein CASSYSSQGRYLQYF.

The chain combines TRBV7-3 with TRBJ2-7; TRBD1 matches 7 bases. J gave up 0 bases and V 5 bases, and 22 bases lay outside the gene matches. The CDR3 consists of 20 residues. The germline gives CDR1 SGHTA, CDR2 FQGTGA. In nucleotides, the CDR3 is TGTGCCAGCAGCCTAAACCCACCTACCCCCGGGACAGACCTCTCCTACGAGCAGTACTTC. Its protein is CASSLNPPTPGTDLSYEQYF.

The chain employs TRBV11-2 and TRBJ2-1; D not resolved. The V and J ends lost 5 bases and 3 bases respectively, with 8 bases between them. This CDR3 is 13 amino acids long. Germline CDR1 is SGHAT and CDR2 is FQNNGV. CDR3 coding DNA: TGTGCCAGCAGCCACCCAGGCTACAATGAGCAGTTCTTC. Its translation is CASSHPGYNEQFF.

The chain links TRBV6-5 to TRBJ1-1; D call uncertain. The length of the CDR3 is 15 residues. CDR1 is MNHEY and CDR2 is SVGAGI in the germline V gene. Deletions cut 2 bases from V and 5 bases from J, with 15 bases between. CDR3 residues: CASSYDKARWTEAFF. CDR3 sequence (DNA): TGTGCCAGCAGTTACGATAAAGCGAGATGGACTGAAGCTTTCTTT.

The chain recombines TRBV4-1 with TRBJ2-1; D is uncertain. There are 16 residues in the CDR3. V lost 1 base, J lost 3 bases, and 13 bases lay in between. Germline assignment: CDR1 MGHRA and CDR2 YSYEKL. For the CDR3, the DNA is TGCGCCAGCAGCCAAGCGTCCCTAGTGCTCTACAATGAGCAGTTCTTC. It translates to CASSQASLVLYNEQFF.

The J gene is TRBJ2-1, the V gene TRBV5-1, with 14 nucleotides matching TRBD2. CDR3 length: 15 residues. Germline V CDR1 and CDR2: SGHRS, YFSETQ. With V trimmed by 5 bases and J by 5 bases, 3 bases remained unmatched. The CDR3, as DNA: TGCGCCAGCAGGACTAGCGGGAGGGTTAACAATGAGCAGTTCTTC. Translated, it gives CASRTSGRVNNEQFF.

The gene calls are TRBV1 and TRBJ1-2. TRBV1 is a pseudogene segment. This CDR3 is built from 15 residues. CDR3 amino acids: CTSSQVGEGCYGYTF. The DNA of the CDR3 is TGCACCAGCAGCCAAGTGGGGGAGGGCTGCTATGGCTACACCTTC.

This chain uses TRBV10-3 with TRBJ2-1; TRBD2 aligns across 7 bases. This CDR3 is built from 15 residues. V trimming: 3 bases; J trimming: 5 bases; junction bases outside the gene matches: 7. Per the germline V gene, CDR1 is ENHRY and CDR2 is SYGVKD. CDR3 DNA: TGTGCCATCAGTGATGCCGGGACTAACAACAATGAGCAGTTCTTC. This codes for CAISDAGTNNNEQFF.

CDR3 protein: CASSRRDSLLITEAFF. In nucleotides, the CDR3 is TGTGCCAGTAGCCGGAGGGACAGTTTGTTAATCACTGAAGCTTTCTTT. V is TRBV19 and J is TRBJ1-1; 7 bases line up with TRBD1. J gave up 4 bases and V 6 bases, and 14 bases lay outside the gene matches. In germline, CDR1 is LNHDA, CDR2 SQIVND (reference sequence). The CDR3 runs to 16 residues.

The J gene is TRBJ2-7, the V gene TRBV11-2; no clear D gene. Trimming cost V 0 bases and J 3 bases, with 9 bases left between them. In germline, CDR1 is SGHAT, CDR2 FQNNGV. CDR3 size: 14 residues. Here the CDR3 DNA reads TGTGCCAGCAGCTTAGATAACAGAATCTACGAGCAGTACTTC. Translated, it gives CASSLDNRIYEQYF.

J is TRBJ1-5 and V is TRBV4-1; tentatively, D is TRBD1 (5 bases). Germline CDR1 and CDR2: MGHRA and YSYEKL. The CDR3 spans 15 residues. V lost 0 bases and J lost 2, with 8 bases in between. Written as DNA, the CDR3 is TGCGCCAGCAGCCAAGATCAAGGGGGCAATCAGCCCCAGCATTTT. It specifies CASSQDQGGNQPQHF.

The chain recombines TRBV19 with TRBJ1-5, with D possibly TRBD1 on 5 matching bases. Trimming pared 4 bases from V and 7 bases from J, leaving 11 bases between. The CDR3 sequence is 13 residues long. The germline CDR1 and CDR2 sequences are LNHDA and SQIVND (reference sequence). This CDR3 reads CASSTGKKQPQHF. The DNA for the CDR3 is TGTGCCAGTAGTACAGGGAAGAAACAGCCCCAGCATTTT.

The chain couples TRBV6-4 to TRBJ1-5; unclear D gene. V was clipped by 5 bases and J by 0 bases, with 5 bases between them. Germline V gene sequence: CDR1 MRHNA, CDR2 SNTAGT. This CDR3 has 13 amino acids. The CDR3 nucleotides read TGTGCCAGCAGTCGCAGTAGCAATCAGCCCCAGCATTTT. This codes for CASSRSSNQPQHF.

The chain recombines TRBV5-6 with TRBJ2-7; TRBD2 agrees at 7 bases. This CDR3 has 12 amino acids. The junction had 2 bases not matched to a gene; V was cut back by 5 bases and J by 3 bases. In germline, CDR1 is SGHDT, CDR2 YYEEEE. DNA of the CDR3: TGTGCCAGCAGGCGGGAGTTCTACGAGCAGTACTTC. Amino acid sequence: CASRREFYEQYF.

This clone has a handful of counts. The chain has TRBV28 and TRBJ2-3; weak D call: TRBD2 (6 bases). The germline gives CDR1 MDHEN, CDR2 SYDVKM. This CDR3 contains 18 residues. V was trimmed by 7 bases and J by 5 bases, leaving 28 bases between them. This CDR3 is CASISPTKMRGGIDTQYF. The CDR3 DNA follows: TGTGCCAGCATCAGCCCCACGAAAATGCGGGGAGGCATAGATACGCAGTATTTT.

The chain recombines TRBV6-6 with TRBJ1-2; no clear D gene. The CDR3 extends over 15 amino acids. The germline CDR1 and CDR2 sequences are MNHNY and SVGAGI (reference sequence). The V end lost 5 bases, the J end lost 3 bases, and 16 bases lay between the germline ends. In DNA, the CDR3 is TGTGCCAGCAGTACCCGCGGGGTATTCGACTATGGCTACACCTTC. It encodes CASSTRGVFDYGYTF.

The chain uses TRBV11-3 and TRBJ2-1, with D possibly being TRBD2 (5 bases). Trimming left V 1 base short and J 10 bases short, with 5 bases between. This CDR3 contains 11 residues. Germline lookup yields CDR1 SGHNT and CDR2 YENEEA. CDR3 in amino acids: CASSLAGEQFF. The CDR3 DNA reads as TGTGCCAGCAGCTTAGCGGGGGAGCAGTTCTTC.

This clone showed up just a few times. The rearrangement links TRBV5-5 to TRBJ2-7, with a possible D match to TRBD2 (6 bases). The length of the CDR3 is 15 residues. V lost 3 bases and J lost 4, with 17 bases in between. Germline loops: CDR1 SGHKS, CDR2 YYEKEE (reference sequence). Here the CDR3 reads CASSSVGGRNYEQYF. CDR3 nucleotides: TGTGCCAGCAGCTCCGTGGGGGGACGGAATTACGAGCAGTACTTC.

The rearrangement joins TRBV11-3 to TRBJ2-7; possible D gene TRBD1, 5 bases. The ends were cut back, 5 bases at V and 3 bases at J, with 8 bases in the middle. Germline CDR1 and CDR2: SGHNT and YENEEA. The CDR3 runs to 12 residues. The CDR3 here is CASSITGYEQYF. CDR3 nucleotides: TGTGCCAGCAGCATCACAGGCTACGAGCAGTACTTC.